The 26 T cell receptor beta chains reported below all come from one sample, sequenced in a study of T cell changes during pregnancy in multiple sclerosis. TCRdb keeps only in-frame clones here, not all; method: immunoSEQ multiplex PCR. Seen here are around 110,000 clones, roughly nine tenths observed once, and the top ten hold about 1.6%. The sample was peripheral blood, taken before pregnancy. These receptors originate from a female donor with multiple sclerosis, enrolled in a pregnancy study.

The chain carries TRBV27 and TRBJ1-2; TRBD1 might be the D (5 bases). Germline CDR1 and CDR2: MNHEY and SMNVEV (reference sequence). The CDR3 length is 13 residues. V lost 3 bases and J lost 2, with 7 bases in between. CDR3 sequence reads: CASSLSGNYGYTF. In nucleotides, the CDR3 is TGTGCCAGCAGTTTGTCAGGGAACTATGGCTACACCTTC.

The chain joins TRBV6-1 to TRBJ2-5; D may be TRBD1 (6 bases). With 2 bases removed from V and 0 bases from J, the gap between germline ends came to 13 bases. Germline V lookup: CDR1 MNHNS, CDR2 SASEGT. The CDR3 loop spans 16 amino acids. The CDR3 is CASSERDKLNQETQYF. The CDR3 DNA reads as TGTGCCAGCAGTGAAAGGGACAAACTAAACCAAGAGACCCAGTACTTC.

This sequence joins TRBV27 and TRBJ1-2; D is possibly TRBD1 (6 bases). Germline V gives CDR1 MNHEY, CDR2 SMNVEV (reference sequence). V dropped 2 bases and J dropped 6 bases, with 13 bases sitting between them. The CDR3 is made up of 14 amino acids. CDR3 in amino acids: CASSLVVGGDGYTF. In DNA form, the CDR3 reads TGTGCCAGCAGTTTAGTGGTAGGGGGAGATGGCTACACCTTC.

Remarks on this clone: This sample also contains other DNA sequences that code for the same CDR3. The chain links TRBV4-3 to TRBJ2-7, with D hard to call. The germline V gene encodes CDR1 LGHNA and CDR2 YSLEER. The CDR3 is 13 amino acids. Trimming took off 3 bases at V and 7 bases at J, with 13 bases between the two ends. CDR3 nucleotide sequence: TGCGCCAGCAGCCAGGGCCCGGTCGGTGAGCAGTACTTC. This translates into CASSQGPVGEQYF.

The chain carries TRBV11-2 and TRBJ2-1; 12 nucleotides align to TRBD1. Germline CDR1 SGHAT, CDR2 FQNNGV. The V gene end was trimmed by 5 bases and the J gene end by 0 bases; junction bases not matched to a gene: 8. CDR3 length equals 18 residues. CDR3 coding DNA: TGTGCCAGCAGCCCCGGGACAGGGGGCCTGAGCTCCTACAATGAGCAGTTCTTC. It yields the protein CASSPGTGGLSSYNEQFF.

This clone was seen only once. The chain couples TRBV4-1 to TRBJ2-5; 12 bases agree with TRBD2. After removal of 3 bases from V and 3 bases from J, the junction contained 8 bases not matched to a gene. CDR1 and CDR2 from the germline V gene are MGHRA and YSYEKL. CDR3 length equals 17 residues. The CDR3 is CASSQYLLAGGKETQYF. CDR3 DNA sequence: TGCGCCAGCAGCCAGTACCTACTAGCGGGGGGTAAAGAGACCCAGTACTTC.

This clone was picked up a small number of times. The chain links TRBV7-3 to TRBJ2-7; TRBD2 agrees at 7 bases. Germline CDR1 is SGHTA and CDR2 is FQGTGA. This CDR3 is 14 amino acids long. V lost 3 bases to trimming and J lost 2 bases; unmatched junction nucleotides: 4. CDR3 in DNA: TGTGCCAGCAGCTTGCAGCGGGGTCCCTACGAGCAGTACTTC. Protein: CASSLQRGPYEQYF.

CDR3: CASTQRGTDTQYF. The CDR3 DNA reads TGTGCCAGCACCCAGAGGGGCACAGATACGCAGTATTTT. The rearrangement uses TRBV2 and TRBJ2-3; TRBD2 is a possible D gene (5 bases). V lost 7 bases to trimming and J lost 1 base, with 9 bases between them. Germline values: CDR1 SNHLY, CDR2 FYNNEI. The CDR3 consists of 13 residues.

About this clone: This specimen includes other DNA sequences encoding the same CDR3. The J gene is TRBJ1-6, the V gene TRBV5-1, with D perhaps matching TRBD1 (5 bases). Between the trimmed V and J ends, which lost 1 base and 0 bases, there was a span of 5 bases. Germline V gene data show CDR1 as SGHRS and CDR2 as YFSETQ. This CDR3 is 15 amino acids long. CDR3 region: CASSLQGSYNSPLHF. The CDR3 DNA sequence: TGCGCCAGCAGCTTGCAGGGCTCCTATAATTCACCCCTCCACTTT.

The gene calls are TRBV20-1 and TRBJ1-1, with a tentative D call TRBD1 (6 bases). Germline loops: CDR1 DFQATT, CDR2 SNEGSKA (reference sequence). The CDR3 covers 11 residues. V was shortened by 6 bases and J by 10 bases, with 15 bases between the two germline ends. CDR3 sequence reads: CSALWTEGAFF. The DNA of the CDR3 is TGCAGTGCCCTGTGGACAGAGGGAGCTTTCTTT.

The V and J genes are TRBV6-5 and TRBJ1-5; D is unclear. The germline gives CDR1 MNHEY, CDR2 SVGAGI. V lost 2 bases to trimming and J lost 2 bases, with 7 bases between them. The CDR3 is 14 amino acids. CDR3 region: CASSYRVGNQPQHF. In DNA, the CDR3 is TGTGCCAGCAGTTACAGAGTGGGCAATCAGCCCCAGCATTTT.

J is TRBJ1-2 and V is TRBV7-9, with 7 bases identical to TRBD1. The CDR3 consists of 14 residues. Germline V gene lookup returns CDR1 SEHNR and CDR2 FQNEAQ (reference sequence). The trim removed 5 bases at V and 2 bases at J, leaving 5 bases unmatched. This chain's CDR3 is CASSEGQANYGYTF. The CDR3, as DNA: TGTGCCAGCAGCGAAGGACAGGCGAACTATGGCTACACCTTC.

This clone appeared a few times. CDR3 DNA: TGTGCCAGCAGCTTAGCGATAGCGAACACTGAAGCTTTCTTT. Translation gives CASSLAIANTEAFF. The J gene is TRBJ1-1, the V gene TRBV7-6; D is unresolved. The CDR3 runs 14 residues. Germline CDR1 SGHVS, CDR2 FNYEAQ. The germline V and J ends were trimmed by 0 bases and 1 base, with 6 bases remaining between them.

CDR3 in DNA: TGTGCCAGCAGCCGAACCACTAGCGGGAGCTCCTACGAGCAGTACTTC. Translated, it gives CASSRTTSGSSYEQYF. This sequence joins TRBV4-2 and TRBJ2-7; 11 nucleotides align to TRBD2. Per germline, CDR1 LGHNA and CDR2 YNFKEQ. The CDR3 is 16 amino acids. V lost 4 bases and J lost 0; bases outside the gene matches: 5.

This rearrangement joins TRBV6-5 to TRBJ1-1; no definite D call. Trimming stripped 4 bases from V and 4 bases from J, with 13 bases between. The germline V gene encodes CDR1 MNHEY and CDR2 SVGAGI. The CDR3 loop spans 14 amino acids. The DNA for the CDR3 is TGTGCCAGCAGTTTGAGGGCTTCGGGCACTGAAGCTTTCTTT. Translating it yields CASSLRASGTEAFF.

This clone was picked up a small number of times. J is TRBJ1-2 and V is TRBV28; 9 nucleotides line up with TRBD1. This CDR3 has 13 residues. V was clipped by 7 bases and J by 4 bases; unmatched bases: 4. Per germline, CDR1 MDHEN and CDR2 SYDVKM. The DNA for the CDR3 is TGTGCCAGCAATCCGGGACAGGGCTATGGCTACACCTTC. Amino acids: CASNPGQGYGYTF.

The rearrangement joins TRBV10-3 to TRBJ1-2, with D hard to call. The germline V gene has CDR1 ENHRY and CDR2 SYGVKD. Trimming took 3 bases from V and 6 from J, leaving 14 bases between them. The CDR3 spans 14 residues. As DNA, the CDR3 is TGTGCCATCAGTGAAATGGTTGAGGTAGATGGCTACACCTTC. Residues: CAISEMVEVDGYTF.

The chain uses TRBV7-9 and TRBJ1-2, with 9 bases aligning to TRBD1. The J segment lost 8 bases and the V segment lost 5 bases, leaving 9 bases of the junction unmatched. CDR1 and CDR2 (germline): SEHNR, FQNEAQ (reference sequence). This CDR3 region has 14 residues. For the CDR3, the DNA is TGTGCCAGCAGCAACGCCGGGACAGGGACGGGCTACACCTTC. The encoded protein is CASSNAGTGTGYTF.

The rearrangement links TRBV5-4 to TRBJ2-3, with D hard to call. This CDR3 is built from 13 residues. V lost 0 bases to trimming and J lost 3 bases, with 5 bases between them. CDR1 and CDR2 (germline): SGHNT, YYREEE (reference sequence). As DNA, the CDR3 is TGTGCCAGCAGCTTGGCCCGGACAGATACGCAGTATTTT. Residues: CASSLARTDTQYF.

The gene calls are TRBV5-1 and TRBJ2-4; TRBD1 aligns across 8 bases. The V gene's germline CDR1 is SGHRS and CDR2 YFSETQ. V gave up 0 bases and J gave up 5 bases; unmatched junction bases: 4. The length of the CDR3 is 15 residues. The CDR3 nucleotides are TGCGCCAGCAGCTTGGGGACAGGGCCTGAAAACATTCAGTACTTC. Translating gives CASSLGTGPENIQYF.

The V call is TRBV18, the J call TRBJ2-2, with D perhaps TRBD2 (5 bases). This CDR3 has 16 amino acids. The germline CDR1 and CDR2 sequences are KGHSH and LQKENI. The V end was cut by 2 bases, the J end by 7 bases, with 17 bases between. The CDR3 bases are TGTGCCAGCTCACCAGTCGCCCCAGAAGGAGGCGGGGAGCTGTTTTTT. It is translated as CASSPVAPEGGGELFF.

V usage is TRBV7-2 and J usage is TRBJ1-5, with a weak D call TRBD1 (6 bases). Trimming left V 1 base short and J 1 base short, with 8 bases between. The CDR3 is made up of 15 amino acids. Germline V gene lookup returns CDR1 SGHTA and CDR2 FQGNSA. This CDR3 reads CASSLGTVSNQPQHF. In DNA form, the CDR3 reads TGTGCCAGCAGCTTAGGGACAGTGAGCAATCAGCCCCAGCATTTT.

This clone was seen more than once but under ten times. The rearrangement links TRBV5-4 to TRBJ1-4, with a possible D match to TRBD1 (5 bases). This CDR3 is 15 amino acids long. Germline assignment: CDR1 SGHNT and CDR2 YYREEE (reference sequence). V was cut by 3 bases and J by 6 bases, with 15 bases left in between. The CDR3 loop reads CASSSGPGVDEKLFF. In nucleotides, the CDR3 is TGTGCCAGCAGCTCCGGACCGGGGGTGGATGAAAAACTGTTTTTT.

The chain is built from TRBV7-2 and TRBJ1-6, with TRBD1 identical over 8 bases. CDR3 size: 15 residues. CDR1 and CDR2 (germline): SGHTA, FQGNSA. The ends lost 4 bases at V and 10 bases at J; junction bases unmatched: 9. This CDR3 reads CASSYTTGENSPLHF. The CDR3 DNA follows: TGTGCCAGCAGCTACACGACAGGGGAGAACTCACCCCTCCACTTT.

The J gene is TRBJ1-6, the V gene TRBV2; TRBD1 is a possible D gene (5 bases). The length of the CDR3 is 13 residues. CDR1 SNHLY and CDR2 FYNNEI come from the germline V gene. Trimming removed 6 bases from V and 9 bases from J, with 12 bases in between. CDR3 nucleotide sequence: TGTGCCAGCAGAATCCAGGGTGGTTCACCCCTCCACTTT. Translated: CASRIQGGSPLHF.

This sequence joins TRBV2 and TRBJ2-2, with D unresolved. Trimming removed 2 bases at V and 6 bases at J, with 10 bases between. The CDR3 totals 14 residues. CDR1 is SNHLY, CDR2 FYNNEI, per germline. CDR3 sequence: CASSERAGPGELFF. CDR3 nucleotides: TGTGCCAGCAGTGAACGCGCAGGTCCCGGGGAGCTGTTTTTT.